The 23 T cell receptor beta chains below were found in one sample sequenced in a study of STAT5B mutations in CD4+ large granular lymphocyte leukemia (dated 2022 in TCRdb). The library was made by the immunoSEQ multiplex PCR assay. TCRdb's version of the immuneACCESS table is confined to in-frame rearrangements and falls short of the full clone set. An unresolved V gene accounts for under half of the shortfall where checked; the remainder is of unknown origin. For this sample there are fewer than 30,000 clones; 65% to 80% appear just once. The ten largest clones add up to less than 1.3% of the sample. The sample comprised CD4+ T cells from blood buffy coats. The receptor set was obtained from a human donor in good health.

The gene calls are TRBV7-3 and TRBJ1-1; the D is unclear. In germline, CDR1 is SGHTA, CDR2 FQGTGA. V was clipped by 3 bases and J by 0 bases, with 8 bases between them. This CDR3 contains 14 residues. The CDR3 DNA is TGTGCCAGCAGCTTTACCCTTGTGAACACTGAAGCTTTCTTT. Translated, it gives CASSFTLVNTEAFF.

The chain employs TRBV28 and TRBJ2-3; D might be TRBD1 (6 bases). This CDR3 is 14 amino acids long. Looked up from germline, CDR1 is MDHEN and CDR2 is SYDVKM. The germline V and J ends were trimmed by 6 bases and 2 bases, with 12 bases remaining between them. CDR3 loop: CASRGYRDTDTQYF. The CDR3 bases are TGTGCCAGCAGAGGCTACAGGGACACAGATACGCAGTATTTT.

The rearrangement joins TRBV6-1 to TRBJ2-5, with 12 bases matching TRBD2. The CDR3 sequence is 15 residues long. CDR1 and CDR2 from the germline V gene are MNHNS and SASEGT. V lost 7 bases to trimming and J lost 3 bases; unmatched junction nucleotides: 6. In DNA, the CDR3 is TGTGCCAGCAAAGTTTCTAGCGGGAGGGAAGAGACCCAGTACTTC. Protein sequence: CASKVSSGREETQYF.

This chain connects TRBV19 to TRBJ2-7, with TRBD2 as a possible D gene (6 bases). Deletions cut 1 base from V and 7 bases from J, with 17 bases between. CDR1 LNHDA and CDR2 SQIVND come from the germline V gene (reference sequence). The CDR3 runs 15 residues. CDR3 region: CASSIGATSYREQYF. The CDR3 DNA is TGTGCCAGTAGTATAGGGGCCACTAGCTACCGGGAGCAGTACTTC.

In its sample, this clone was seen once. The chain couples TRBV18 to TRBJ2-1; maybe TRBD2 (6 bases). Germline values: CDR1 KGHSH, CDR2 LQKENI. Trimming cost V 2 bases and J 0 bases, with 20 bases left between them. The CDR3 length is 19 residues. The CDR3 protein is CASSPGPGLNPSSYNEQFF. CDR3 nucleotides: TGTGCCAGCTCACCAGGTCCGGGACTCAACCCCAGCTCCTACAATGAGCAGTTCTTC.

The chain carries TRBV5-6 and TRBJ1-5, with TRBD1 identical over 8 bases. Trimming removed 2 bases from V and 8 bases from J; junction bases left unmatched: 9. The CDR3 extends over 15 amino acids. The germline V gene encodes CDR1 SGHDT and CDR2 YYEEEE. The CDR3 here is CASSFQTGDLEPQHF. In DNA, the CDR3 is TGTGCCAGCAGCTTCCAGACAGGGGATTTGGAGCCCCAGCATTTT.

The CDR3 sequence: CASTSGTHTDTQYF. The CDR3, as DNA: TGTGCCAGCACCTCCGGGACTCACACAGATACGCAGTATTTT. The V gene is TRBV28, the J gene TRBJ2-3; a possible D gene is TRBD2 (6 bases). V was trimmed by 7 bases and J by 2 bases, leaving 13 bases between them. This CDR3 region has 14 residues. In germline, CDR1 is MDHEN, CDR2 SYDVKM.

The chain combines TRBV7-8 with TRBJ2-5, with a possible D match to TRBD1 (6 bases). The germline V gene has CDR1 SGHVS and CDR2 FQNEAQ. CDR3 length equals 17 residues. Trimming took off 6 bases at V and 5 bases at J, with 25 bases between the two ends. CDR3 sequence reads: CASRPSRGTGPRETQYF. CDR3 nucleotide sequence: TGTGCCAGCAGACCCTCGCGTGGAACAGGGCCTCGGGAGACCCAGTACTTC. The complete variable domain, with remaining parts taken from reference TRBV7-8 and TRBJ2-5, reads GAGVSQSPRYKVAKRGQDVALRCDPISGHVSLFWYQQALGQGPEFLTYFQNEAQLDKSGLPSDRFFAERPEGSVSTLKIQRTQQEDSAVYLCASRPSRGTGPRETQYFGPGTRLLVL.

The chain combines TRBV6-1 with TRBJ1-5; TRBD1 matches at 7 bases. J gave up 9 bases and V 6 bases, and 11 bases lay outside the gene matches. Germline loops: CDR1 MNHNS, CDR2 SASEGT. The CDR3 spans 14 residues. The DNA for the CDR3 is TGTGCCAGCAGACGGGACAGTCAAGGGGGGCCCCAGCATTTT. Its protein is CASRRDSQGGPQHF.

V and J are TRBV25-1 and TRBJ1-3; D remains ambiguous. V gave up 5 bases and J gave up 4 bases, with 12 bases separating them. The CDR3 spans 14 residues. Germline V gene data show CDR1 as MGHDK and CDR2 as SYGVNS. CDR3 in DNA: TGTGCCAGCAGTCAAGACTTGATGGGAAACACCATATATTTT. The encoded protein is CASSQDLMGNTIYF. The variable domain in full, with the rest retrieved from reference TRBV25-1 and TRBJ1-3, is EADIYQTPRYLVIGTGKKITLECSQTMGHDKMYWYQQDPGMELHLIHYSYGVNSTEKGDLSSESTVSRIRTEHFPLTLESARPSHTSQYLCASSQDLMGNTIYFGEGSWLTVV.

The V gene is TRBV11-2, the J gene TRBJ2-1; 9 nucleotides agree with TRBD1. This CDR3 is 15 amino acids long. Germline V gene lookup returns CDR1 SGHAT and CDR2 FQNNGV. Trimming removed 5 bases from V and 9 bases from J; junction bases left unmatched: 11. The CDR3: CASSLTVGTGLEQFF. The CDR3 nucleotides read TGTGCCAGCAGCCTCACGGTCGGGACAGGGCTTGAGCAGTTCTTC. The full variable domain, completed using reference TRBV11-2 and TRBJ2-1, is EAGVAQSPRYKIIEKRQSVAFWCNPISGHATLYWYQQILGQGPKLLIQFQNNGVVDDSQLPKDRFSAERLKGVDSTLKIQPAKLEDSAVYLCASSLTVGTGLEQFFGPGTRLTVL.

The rearrangement joins TRBV28 to TRBJ2-5; no definite D call. The CDR3 sequence is 12 residues long. The V end lost 0 bases, the J end lost 9 bases, and 8 bases lay between the germline ends. CDR1 and CDR2 (germline): MDHEN, SYDVKM. The CDR3 loop is CASSLWAGAQYF. The DNA for the CDR3 is TGTGCCAGCAGTTTATGGGCCGGCGCCCAGTACTTC.

The CDR3 DNA follows: TGTGCCAGCAGCTTGCGTCGGGGCTCCTACAATGAGCAGTTCTTC. It specifies CASSLRRGSYNEQFF. The rearrangement joins TRBV11-2 to TRBJ2-1; tentatively, D is TRBD2 (5 bases). The CDR3 covers 15 residues. CDR1 is SGHAT, CDR2 FQNNGV, per germline. Trimming shortened V by 3 bases and J by 0 bases, and 9 bases separated the two germline ends.

This rearrangement joins TRBV28 to TRBJ2-1; 10 nucleotides match TRBD2. This CDR3 comprises 19 residues. The junction had 12 bases not matched to a gene; V was cut back by 4 bases and J by 0 bases. From germline, CDR1 is MDHEN and CDR2 SYDVKM. CDR3 coding DNA: TGTGCCAGCAGTTCTTGGACTAGCGGACGACTAAGCTCCTACAATGAGCAGTTCTTC. Translating it yields CASSSWTSGRLSSYNEQFF.

V usage is TRBV2 and J usage is TRBJ2-7; D uncertain. From germline, CDR1 is SNHLY and CDR2 FYNNEI. Trimming took 1 base from V and 3 from J, leaving 4 bases between them. The length of the CDR3 is 12 residues. CDR3 region: CASSEVSYEQYV. The CDR3 DNA reads as TGTGCCAGCAGTGAAGTAAGCTACGAGCAGTACGTC.

This chain joins TRBV28 and TRBJ2-3; 11 positions agree with TRBD2. The CDR3 is made up of 16 amino acids. CDR1 and CDR2 from the germline V gene are MDHEN and SYDVKM. Trimming cost V 4 bases and J 2 bases; bases outside gene matches: 5. The CDR3 region is CASSSALAGDTDTQYF. DNA of the CDR3: TGTGCCAGCAGTTCGGCACTAGCGGGGGACACAGATACGCAGTATTTT.

The rearrangement links TRBV9 to TRBJ1-2; no definite D call. CDR3 length: 10 residues. Looked up from germline, CDR1 is SGDLS and CDR2 is YYNGEE. Trimming cost V 3 bases and J 6 bases, with 3 bases left between them. The CDR3 reads CASSGDGYTF. CDR3 coding DNA: TGTGCCAGCAGCGGGGATGGCTACACCTTC.

The chain has TRBV5-1 and TRBJ1-4; TRBD1 agrees at 7 bases. This CDR3 is built from 16 residues. Losses at the gene ends were 0 bases for V and 5 bases for J; bases not matched to a gene: 7. Germline CDR1 and CDR2: SGHRS and YFSETQ. CDR3 residues: CASSLGLGTENEKLFF. DNA of the CDR3: TGCGCCAGCAGCTTGGGTCTCGGGACAGAAAATGAAAAACTGTTTTTT.

The V and J genes are TRBV2 and TRBJ1-4, with D hard to call. CDR3 length: 14 amino acids. In germline, CDR1 is SNHLY, CDR2 FYNNEI. Deletions cut 3 bases from V and 5 bases from J, with 10 bases between. The CDR3 sequence: CASSDRSYNEKLFF. The CDR3 nucleotides read TGTGCCAGCAGTGACAGGTCGTACAATGAAAAACTGTTTTTT. Supplemented by reference TRBV2 and TRBJ1-4, the full variable domain reads EPEVTQTPSHQVTQMGQEVILRCVPISNHLYFYWYRQILGQKVEFLVSFYNNEISEKSEIFDDQFSVERPDGSNFTLKIRSTKLEDSAMYFCASSDRSYNEKLFFGSGTQLSVL.

V gene TRBV19 combines with J gene TRBJ1-5, with D unclear. Trimming removed 1 base from V and 6 bases from J, with 13 bases in between. Germline V gene lookup returns CDR1 LNHDA and CDR2 SQIVND (reference sequence). CDR3 length: 15 amino acids. This CDR3 is CASSIGKGFGQPQHF. The CDR3, as DNA: TGTGCCAGTAGTATAGGAAAGGGTTTCGGTCAGCCCCAGCATTTT.

This clone was observed a few times. The chain is built from TRBV21-1 and TRBJ2-7; the D call in the table, TRBD1, was not verified against the DNA. TRBV21-1 is shown as a pseudogene. CDR3 length: 15 amino acids. This CDR3 reads CASSKEGGQGYEQYV. The CDR3 DNA reads as TGTGCCAGCAGCAAAGAGGGGGGACAGGGCTACGAGCAGTACGTC.

The sample holds one count of this clone. The V and J genes are TRBV7-2 and TRBJ1-2; D uncertain. Trimming pared 4 bases from V and 8 bases from J, leaving 20 bases between. This CDR3 is 15 amino acids long. From germline, CDR1 is SGHTA and CDR2 FQGNSA. The CDR3 DNA sequence: TGTGCCAGCAGCTCGGACGGGATCCCTGGAGCGGGCTACACCTTC. It encodes CASSSDGIPGAGYTF.

This chain links TRBV19 with TRBJ2-3, with D unclear. V was trimmed by 5 bases and J by 4 bases, leaving 7 bases between them. Looked up from germline, CDR1 is LNHDA and CDR2 is SQIVND (reference sequence). The CDR3 is 12 residues long. CDR3 nucleotides: TGTGCCAGTAGTCTTGCCGCAGATACGCAGTATTTT. It is translated as CASSLAADTQYF.